This T cell receptor beta chain was observed in a study of control samples from healthy donors and cancer patients (dated by TCRdb to 2020 to 2022). Including the terminal cysteine and phenylalanine, the CDR3 comprises 12 residues. The only DNA kept is the CDR3, 36 bases in frame from the first base. From V the trimming removes 11 bases and from J it removes 7 bases, while the gene matches leave 3 bases of the junction unaccounted for. Looking up the germline V gene yields CDR1 MNHEY and CDR2 SVGAGI. The library was obtained by the immunoSEQ multiplex PCR assay. TCRdb re-hosts the immuneACCESS table, in-frame sequences only. Its copies lack some clones; in the studies checked, an unresolved V gene accounts for under half of them, and the cause for the rest is not known. The sample has 100,000 to 150,000 clones on record, roughly 90% of them singletons. Of the sample, 2.5% falls within the top ten clones.

In the case of this clone: What antigen it recognizes has not been identified. Nothing much larger sits one base from this clone, and base qualities are not available.

The specimen was blood. The sequence joins TRBV6-5 to TRBJ1-6, with TRBD1 matching 9 junction bases. This clonotype originated in a man aged 40-49 years in good health. The CDR3 region has the sequence CACGQGNSPLHF. The DNA is TGTGCCTGCGGACAGGGGAATTCACCCCTCCACTTT.